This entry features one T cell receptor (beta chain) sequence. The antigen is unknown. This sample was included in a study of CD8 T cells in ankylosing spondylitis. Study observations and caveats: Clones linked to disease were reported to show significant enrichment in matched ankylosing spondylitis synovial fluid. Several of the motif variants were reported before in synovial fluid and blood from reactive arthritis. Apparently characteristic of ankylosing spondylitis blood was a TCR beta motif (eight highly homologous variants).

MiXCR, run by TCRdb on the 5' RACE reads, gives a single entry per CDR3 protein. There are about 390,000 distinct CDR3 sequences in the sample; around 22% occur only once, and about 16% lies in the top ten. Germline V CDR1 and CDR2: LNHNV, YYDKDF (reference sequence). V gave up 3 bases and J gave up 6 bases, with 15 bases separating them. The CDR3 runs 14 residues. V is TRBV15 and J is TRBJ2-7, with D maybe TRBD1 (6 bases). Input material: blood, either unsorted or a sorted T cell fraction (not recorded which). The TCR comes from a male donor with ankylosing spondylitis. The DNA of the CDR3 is TGTGCCACCAGCAGGGAGACAGGTTGGGTCGAGCAGTACTTC. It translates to CATSRETGWVEQYF.